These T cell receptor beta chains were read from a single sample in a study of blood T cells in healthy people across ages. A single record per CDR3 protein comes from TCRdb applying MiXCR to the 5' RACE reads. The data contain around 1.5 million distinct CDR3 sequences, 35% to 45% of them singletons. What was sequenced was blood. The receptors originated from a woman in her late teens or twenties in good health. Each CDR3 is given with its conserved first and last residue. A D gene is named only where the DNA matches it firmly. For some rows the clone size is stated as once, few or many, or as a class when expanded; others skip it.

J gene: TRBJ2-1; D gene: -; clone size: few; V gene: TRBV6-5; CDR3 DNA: TGTGCCAGCAGTCCAGGTTTCGGATACAATGAGCAGTTCTTC; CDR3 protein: CASSPGFGYNEQFF
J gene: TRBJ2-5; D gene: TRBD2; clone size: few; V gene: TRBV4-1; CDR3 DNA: TGCGCCAGCAGCGGGACTATCCAAGAGACCCAGTACTTC; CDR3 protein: CASSGTIQETQYF
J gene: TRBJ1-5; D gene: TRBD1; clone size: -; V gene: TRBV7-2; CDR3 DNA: TGTGCCAGCAGCAAAACAGGGGGCGCGTCTCAGCCCCAGCATTTT; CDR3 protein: CASSKTGGASQPQHF
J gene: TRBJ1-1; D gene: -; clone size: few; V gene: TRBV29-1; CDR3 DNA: TGCAGCGGAATGATCAAGACGGAGAACACTGAAGCTTTCTTT; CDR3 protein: CSGMIKTENTEAFF
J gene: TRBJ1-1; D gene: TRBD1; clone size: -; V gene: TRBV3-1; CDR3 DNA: TGTGCCAGCAGCCTGAACAGGGGGACGAAAGAAGCTTTCTTT; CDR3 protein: CASSLNRGTKEAFF
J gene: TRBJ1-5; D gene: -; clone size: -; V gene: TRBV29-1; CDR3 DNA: TGCAGCGTTGTTTTTAACAATCAGCCCCAGCATTTT; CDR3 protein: CSVVFNNQPQHF
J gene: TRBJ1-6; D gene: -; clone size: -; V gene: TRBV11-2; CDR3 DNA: TGTGCCAGCAGCTTAGAAGGCGGCTCCTATAATTCACCCCTCCACTTT; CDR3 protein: CASSLEGGSYNSPLHF
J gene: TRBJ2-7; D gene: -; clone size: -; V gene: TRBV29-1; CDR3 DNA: TGCAGCGTTGTGAGGGACGGGGGGCGCTTACCCTACGAGCAGTACTTC; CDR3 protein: CSVVRDGGRLPYEQYF
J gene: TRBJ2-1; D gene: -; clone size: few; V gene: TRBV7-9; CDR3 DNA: TGTGCCAGCAGCTTAGCGGTCGCGACCTACAATGAGCAGTTCTTC; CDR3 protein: CASSLAVATYNEQFF
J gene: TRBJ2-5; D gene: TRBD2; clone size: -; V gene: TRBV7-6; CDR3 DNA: TGTGCCAGCAGCTCCTCTAAAGCGGGGGGGCAAGAGACCCAGTACTTC; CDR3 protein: CASSSSKAGGQETQYF
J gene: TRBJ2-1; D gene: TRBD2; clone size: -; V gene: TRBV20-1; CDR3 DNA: TGCAGTGCTAGAGGTAGCGGGGGGGCCATGGCTGAGCAGTTCTTC; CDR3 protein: CSARGSGGAMAEQFF
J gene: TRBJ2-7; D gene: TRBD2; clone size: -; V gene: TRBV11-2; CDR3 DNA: TGTGCCAGCAGCCAAACCCAGGGACTAGGTTACGAGCAGTACTTC; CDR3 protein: CASSQTQGLGYEQYF
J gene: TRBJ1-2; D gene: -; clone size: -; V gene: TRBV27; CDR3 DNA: TGTGCCAGCAGTTTCGGCGCCCTTGGTGGCTACACCTTC; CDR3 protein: CASSFGALGGYTF
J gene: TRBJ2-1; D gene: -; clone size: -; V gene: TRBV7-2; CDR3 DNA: TGTGCCAGCAGCTTAACTGCTTGCGGTCAGTTCTTC; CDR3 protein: CASSLTACGQFF
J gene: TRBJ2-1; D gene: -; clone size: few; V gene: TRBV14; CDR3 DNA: TGTGCCAGCAGCCAACTTCTAAGCGGACAGCAGTTCTTC; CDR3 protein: CASSQLLSGQQFF
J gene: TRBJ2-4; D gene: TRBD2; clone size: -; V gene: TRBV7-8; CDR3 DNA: TGTGCCAGCAGCTTTCATGAGGGAGGGGACATTCAGTACTTC; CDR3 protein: CASSFHEGGDIQYF
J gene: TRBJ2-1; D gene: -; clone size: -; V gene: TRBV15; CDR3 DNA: TGTGCCACCGGTATCCTCAGCTCCTACAATGGGCAGTTCTTC; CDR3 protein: CATGILSSYNGQFF
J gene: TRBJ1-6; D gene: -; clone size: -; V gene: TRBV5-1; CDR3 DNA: TGCGCCAGCAGCCCACAGGGCCATAATTCACCCCTCCACTTT; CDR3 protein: CASSPQGHNSPLHF
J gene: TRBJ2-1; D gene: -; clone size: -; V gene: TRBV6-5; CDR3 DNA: TGTGCCAGCAGTTACTCAGTTCCCAGCGGCATCTACAGCGAGCAGTTCTTC; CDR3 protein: CASSYSVPSGIYSEQFF
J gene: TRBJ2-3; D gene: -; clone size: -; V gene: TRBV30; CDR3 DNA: TGTGCCTGGAGTGTATCAGTTCTAGCTTGGGTGTATTTT; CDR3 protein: CAWSVSVLAWVYF
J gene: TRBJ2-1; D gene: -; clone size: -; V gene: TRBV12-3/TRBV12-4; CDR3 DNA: TGTGCCAGCAGTACCCCTCCAGGACATCACAATGAGCAGTTCTTC; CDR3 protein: CASSTPPGHHNEQFF
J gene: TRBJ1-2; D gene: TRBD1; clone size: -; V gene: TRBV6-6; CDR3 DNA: TGTGCCAGCAGTTACGCCCCGGGACAGGGGGCTGGCTACACCTTC; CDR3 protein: CASSYAPGQGAGYTF
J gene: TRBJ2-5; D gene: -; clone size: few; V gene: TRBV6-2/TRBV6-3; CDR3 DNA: TGTGCCAGCAGCCCCCTCCTCAGGGGATCGGGGGAGACCCAGTACTTC; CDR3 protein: CASSPLLRGSGETQYF
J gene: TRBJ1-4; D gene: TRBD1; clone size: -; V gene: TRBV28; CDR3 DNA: TGTGCCAGCAGTTCACCCAACAGGGGGGGACGTGAAAAACTGTTTTTT; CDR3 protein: CASSSPNRGGREKLFF
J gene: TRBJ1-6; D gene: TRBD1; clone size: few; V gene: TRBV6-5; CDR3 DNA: TGTGCCAGCAGTTACGGGACAGGGGGAAGCTCCTATAATTCACCCCTCCACTTT; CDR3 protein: CASSYGTGGSSYNSPLHF
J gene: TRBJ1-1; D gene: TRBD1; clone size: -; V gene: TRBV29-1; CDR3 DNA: TGCTGCGCGATACAGGGGTTGAACACTGAAGCTTTCTTT; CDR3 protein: CCAIQGLNTEAFF
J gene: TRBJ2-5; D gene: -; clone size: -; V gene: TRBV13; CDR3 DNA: TGTGCCAGCAGCGCCGGGACGGCTTCTTATCCCTACGAGCGGTACTTC; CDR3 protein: CASSAGTASYPYERYF